This record concerns one TCR beta chain sequence. Per the study methods: From reference gene primer amplification, estimates of nucleated cell counts were derived. Assay: immunoSEQ multiplex PCR; the TCRdb copy retains only in-frame clones and omits some. V and J calls and clone size follow that table, whereas D and trimming were derived from the DNA. The profile covers about 240,000 clones, with roughly 91% appearing a single time and roughly 4% taken by the ten largest. This sample was taken from a study of blood T cell repertoires in COVID-19. The CDR3 sequence is 14 residues long. The ends lost 0 bases at V and 6 bases at J; junction bases unmatched: 7. Germline V lookup: CDR1 GTSNPN, CDR2 SVGIG (reference sequence). Living in about two dozen US areas, the participants were between roughly 18 and 90 years of age. Each recovered donor of Cohort 3 presented with two negative PCRs, clearance, or symptom resolution.

The rearrangement links TRBV30 to TRBJ2-7, with 8 bases fitting TRBD1. This receptor was obtained from a woman aged 30 to 39 who had recovered from COVID-19. Sequenced input: PBMCs or T cells enriched from blood (not recorded which). CDR3 DNA sequence: TGTGCCTGGAGTGTGGACAGGGAGGTCGCCGAGCAGTACTTC. Its translation is CAWSVDREVAEQYF.